This TCR beta chain was obtained from a study of chemoradiotherapy in HPV16-positive cancers. Assay: immunoSEQ multiplex PCR; the TCRdb copy retains only in-frame clones and omits some. The sample has roughly 6,200 clones; roughly 84% are singletons. Germline CDR1 LNHDA, CDR2 SQIVND (reference sequence). The CDR3 runs 17 residues. Trimming at V came to 6 bases and at J to 3 bases, leaving 10 bases not matched to a gene. A word on this clone: Its matching antigen is unknown.

Study results and caveats: HPV-specific T cells were functionally defined from only a couple of HPV16-positive patients.

The sample was tumor tissue, taken from a patient who underwent chemoradiotherapy. The source is a human donor with HPV-associated anogenital cancer. The chain couples TRBV19 to TRBJ2-3, with 12 bases that match TRBD2. CDR3 residues: CASSRLAGAGRTDTQYF. The CDR3 DNA reads as TGTGCCAGTAGCCGACTAGCGGGAGCTGGTAGGACAGATACGCAGTATTTT. The full variable domain, rest sourced from reference TRBV19 and TRBJ2-3, is DGGITQSPKYLFRKEGQNVTLSCEQNLNHDAMYWYRQDPGQGLRLIYYSQIVNDFQKGDIAEGYSVSREKKESFPLTVTSAQKNPTAFYLCASSRLAGAGRTDTQYFGPGTRLTVL.